A single T cell receptor (beta chain) is shown here with its context. Antigen unknown. The data were taken from a study of T-cell memory formation after mild COVID-19. Overall study findings and caveats: In second-wave clones peaking day 37, SARS-CoV-2 specificity remained unconfirmed. Some clones that responded were present in memory (sampled pre-infection), which suggests cross-reactive memory joined. Shrinking CD4+ clones were chiefly CM and EM; CD8+ ones were chiefly EMRA.

The authors produced TCR alpha and TCR beta cDNA libraries with sample barcodes and UMIs by 5'RACE using constant-segment primers. Each CDR3 protein gets one entry after TCRdb re-called the 5' RACE reads with MiXCR. The sample holds roughly 580,000 distinct CDR3 sequences; roughly 18% are singletons and the top ten take more than 10%. V gave up 5 bases and J gave up 7 bases, with 9 bases separating them. The length of the CDR3 is 12 residues. Germline CDR1 SGHTA, CDR2 FQGTGA. Sequences were obtained from PBMCs or a T cell subset sorted from them (not recorded which). The TCR originated in an adult woman who had mild COVID-19 (a few samples of this study predate the infection). Cell type and time point are not known. This chain uses TRBV7-3 with TRBJ2-1; D not certain. The CDR3 protein is CASSGPENEQFF. In DNA form, the CDR3 reads TGTGCCAGCAGCGGCCCGGAGAATGAGCAGTTCTTC. The variable domain in full, completed from reference TRBV7-3 and TRBJ2-1, reads GAGVSQTPSNKVTEKGKYVELRCDPISGHTALYWYRQSLGQGPEFLIYFQGTGAADDSGLPNDRFFAVRPEGSVSTLKIQRTERGDSAVYLCASSGPENEQFFGPGTRLTVL.